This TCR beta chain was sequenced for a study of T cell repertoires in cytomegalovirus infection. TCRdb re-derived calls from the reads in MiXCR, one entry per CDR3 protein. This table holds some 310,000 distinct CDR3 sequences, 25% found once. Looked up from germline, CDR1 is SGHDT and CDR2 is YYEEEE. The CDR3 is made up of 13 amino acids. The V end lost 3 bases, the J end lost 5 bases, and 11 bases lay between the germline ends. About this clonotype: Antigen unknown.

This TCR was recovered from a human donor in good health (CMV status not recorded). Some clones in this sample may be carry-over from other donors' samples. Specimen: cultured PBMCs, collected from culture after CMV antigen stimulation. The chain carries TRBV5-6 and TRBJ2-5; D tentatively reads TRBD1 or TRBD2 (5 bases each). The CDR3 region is CASSYGTQETQYF. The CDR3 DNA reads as TGTGCCAGCAGCTACGGGACCCAGGAGACCCAGTACTTC.